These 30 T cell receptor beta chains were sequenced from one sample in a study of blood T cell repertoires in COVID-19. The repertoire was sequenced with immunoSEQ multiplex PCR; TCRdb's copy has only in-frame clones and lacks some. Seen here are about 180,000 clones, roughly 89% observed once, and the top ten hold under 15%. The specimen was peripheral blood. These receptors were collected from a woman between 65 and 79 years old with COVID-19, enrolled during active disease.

The CDR3 is CAWSAWGSQLFF. The CDR3 coding sequence is TGTGCCTGGAGTGCATGGGGCAGTCAGCTGTTTTTT. This chain links TRBV30 with TRBJ2-2; D is perhaps TRBD1 (5 bases). From germline, CDR1 is GTSNPN and CDR2 SVGIG (reference sequence). The CDR3 spans 12 residues. V lost 1 base, J lost 12 bases, and 12 bases lay in between.

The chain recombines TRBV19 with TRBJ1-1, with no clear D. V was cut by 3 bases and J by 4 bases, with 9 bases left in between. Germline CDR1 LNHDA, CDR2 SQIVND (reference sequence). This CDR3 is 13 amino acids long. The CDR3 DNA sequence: TGTGCCAGTAGTATTCAGGAATTCACTGAAGCTTTCTTT. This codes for CASSIQEFTEAFF.

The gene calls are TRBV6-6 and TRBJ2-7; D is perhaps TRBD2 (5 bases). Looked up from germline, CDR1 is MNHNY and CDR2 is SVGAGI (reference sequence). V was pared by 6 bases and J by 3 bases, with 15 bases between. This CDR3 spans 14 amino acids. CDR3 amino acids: CASRRSTGDYEQYF. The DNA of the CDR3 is TGTGCCAGCAGACGGTCGACCGGGGACTACGAGCAGTACTTC.

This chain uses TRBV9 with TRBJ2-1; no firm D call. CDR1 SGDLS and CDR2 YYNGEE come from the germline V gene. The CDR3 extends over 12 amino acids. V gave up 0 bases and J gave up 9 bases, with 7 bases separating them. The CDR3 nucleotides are TGTGCCAGCAGCGTAGCAGTTGGTGAGCAGTTCTTC. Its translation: CASSVAVGEQFF.

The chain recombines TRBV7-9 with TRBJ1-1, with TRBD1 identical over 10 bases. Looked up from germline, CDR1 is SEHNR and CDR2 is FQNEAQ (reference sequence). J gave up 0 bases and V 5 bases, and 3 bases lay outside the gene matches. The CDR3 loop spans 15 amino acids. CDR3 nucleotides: TGTGCCAGCAGCCGGGGACAGGGGATGAACACTGAAGCTTTCTTT. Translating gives CASSRGQGMNTEAFF.

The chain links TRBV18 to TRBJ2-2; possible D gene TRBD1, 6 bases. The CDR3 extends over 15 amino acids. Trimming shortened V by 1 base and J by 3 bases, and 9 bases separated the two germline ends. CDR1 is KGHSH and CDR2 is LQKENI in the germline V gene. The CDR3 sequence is CASSPRGRDTGELFF. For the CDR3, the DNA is TGTGCCAGCTCACCACGGGGGCGCGACACCGGGGAGCTGTTTTTT.

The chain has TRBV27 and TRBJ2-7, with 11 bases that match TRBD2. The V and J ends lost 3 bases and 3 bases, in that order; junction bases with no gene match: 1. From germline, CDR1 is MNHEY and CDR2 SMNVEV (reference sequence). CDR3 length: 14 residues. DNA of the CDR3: TGTGCCAGCAGTTTGGGGACTAGCGGCTACGAGCAGTACTTC. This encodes CASSLGTSGYEQYF.

CDR3 coding DNA: TGTGCCAGCAGCTTGTCGACTAGCCCCATTTCCTACGAGCAGTACTTC. It yields the protein CASSLSTSPISYEQYF. The chain links TRBV5-5 to TRBJ2-7, with TRBD2 matching over 7 bases. The CDR3 contains 16 residues. The V gene end was trimmed by 1 base and the J gene end by 1 base; junction bases not matched to a gene: 8. The V gene's germline CDR1 is SGHKS and CDR2 YYEKEE (reference sequence).

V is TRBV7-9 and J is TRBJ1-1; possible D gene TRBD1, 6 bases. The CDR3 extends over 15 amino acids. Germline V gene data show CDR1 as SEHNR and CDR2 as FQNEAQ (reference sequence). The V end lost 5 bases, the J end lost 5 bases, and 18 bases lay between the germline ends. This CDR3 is CASSERQAGWTEAFF. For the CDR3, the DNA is TGTGCCAGCAGCGAACGACAGGCCGGGTGGACTGAAGCTTTCTTT.

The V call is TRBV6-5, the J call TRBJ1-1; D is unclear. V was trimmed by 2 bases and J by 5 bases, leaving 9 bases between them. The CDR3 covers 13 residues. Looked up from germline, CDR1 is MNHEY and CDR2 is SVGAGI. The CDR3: CASSYAKRTEAFF. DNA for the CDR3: TGTGCCAGCAGTTACGCCAAGCGTACTGAAGCTTTCTTT.

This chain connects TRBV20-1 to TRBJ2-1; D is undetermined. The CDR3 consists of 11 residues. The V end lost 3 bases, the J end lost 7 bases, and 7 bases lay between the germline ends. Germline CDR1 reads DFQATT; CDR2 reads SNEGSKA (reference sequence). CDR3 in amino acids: CSASSGNEQFF. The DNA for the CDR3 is TGCAGTGCTAGTTCCGGGAATGAGCAGTTCTTC.

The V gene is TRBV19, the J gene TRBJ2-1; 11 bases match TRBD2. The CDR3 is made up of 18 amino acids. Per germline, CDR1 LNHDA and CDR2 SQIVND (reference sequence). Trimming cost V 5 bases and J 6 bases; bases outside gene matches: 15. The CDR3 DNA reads TGTGCCAGTAGTTCCCATGGTAGCGGGAGGGCCGGTTTCAATGAGCAGTTCTTC. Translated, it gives CASSSHGSGRAGFNEQFF.

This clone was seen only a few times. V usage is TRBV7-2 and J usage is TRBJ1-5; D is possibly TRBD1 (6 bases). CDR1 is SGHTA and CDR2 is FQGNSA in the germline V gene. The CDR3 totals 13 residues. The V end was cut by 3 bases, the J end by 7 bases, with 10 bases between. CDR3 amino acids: CASSFTQGQPQHF. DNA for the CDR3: TGTGCCAGCAGCTTCACCCAGGGGCAGCCCCAGCATTTT.

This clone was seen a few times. CDR3 bases: TGTGCCAGCAGTTTATTACCCGGGACTAGCGGGATCGGAACAGATACGCAGTATTTT. This encodes CASSLLPGTSGIGTDTQYF. This chain links TRBV27 with TRBJ2-3, with 13 bases lining up with TRBD2. This CDR3 spans 19 amino acids. V was clipped by 1 base and J by 3 bases; unmatched bases: 10. Germline loops: CDR1 MNHEY, CDR2 SMNVEV (reference sequence).

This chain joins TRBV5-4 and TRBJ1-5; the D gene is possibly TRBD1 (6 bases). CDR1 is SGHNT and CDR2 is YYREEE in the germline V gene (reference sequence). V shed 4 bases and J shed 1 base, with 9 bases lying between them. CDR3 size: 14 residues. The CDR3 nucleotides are TGTGCCAGCAGCCTGCAGGGGAGCAATCAGCCCCAGCATTTT. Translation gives CASSLQGSNQPQHF.

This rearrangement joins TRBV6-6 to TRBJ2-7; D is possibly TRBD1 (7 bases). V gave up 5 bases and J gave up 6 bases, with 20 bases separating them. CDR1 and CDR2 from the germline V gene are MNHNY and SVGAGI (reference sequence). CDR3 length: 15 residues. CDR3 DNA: TGTGCCAGCAGTAATCAGGGGGGTGGTTTTGGCGAGCAGTACTTC. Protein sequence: CASSNQGGGFGEQYF.

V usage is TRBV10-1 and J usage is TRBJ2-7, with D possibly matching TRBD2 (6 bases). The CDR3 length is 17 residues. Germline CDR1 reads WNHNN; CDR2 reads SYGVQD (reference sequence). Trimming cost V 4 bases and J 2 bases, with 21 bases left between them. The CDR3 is CASSVNFRGGDPYEQYF. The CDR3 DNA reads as TGCGCCAGCAGTGTGAATTTCCGGGGAGGAGACCCCTACGAGCAGTACTTC.

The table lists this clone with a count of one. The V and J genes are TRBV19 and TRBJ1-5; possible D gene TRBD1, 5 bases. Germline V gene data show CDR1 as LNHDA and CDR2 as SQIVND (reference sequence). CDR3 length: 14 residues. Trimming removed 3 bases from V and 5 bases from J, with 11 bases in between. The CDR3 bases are TGTGCCAGTAGTATCCCGGCAGGGTATCAGCCCCAGCATTTT. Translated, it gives CASSIPAGYQPQHF.

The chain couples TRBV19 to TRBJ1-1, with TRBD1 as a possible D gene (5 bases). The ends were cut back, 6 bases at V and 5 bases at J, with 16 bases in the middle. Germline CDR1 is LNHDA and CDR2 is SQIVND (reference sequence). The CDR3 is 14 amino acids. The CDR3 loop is CASRVGLMETEAFF. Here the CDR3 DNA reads TGTGCCAGTAGGGTGGGACTGATGGAAACTGAAGCTTTCTTT.

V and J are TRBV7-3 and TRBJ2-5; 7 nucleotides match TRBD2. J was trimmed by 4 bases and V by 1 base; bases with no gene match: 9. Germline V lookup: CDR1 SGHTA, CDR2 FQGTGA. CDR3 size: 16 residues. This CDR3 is CASSLSSGGRGETQYF. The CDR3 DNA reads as TGTGCCAGCAGCTTAAGCTCGGGCGGGAGAGGAGAGACCCAGTACTTC.

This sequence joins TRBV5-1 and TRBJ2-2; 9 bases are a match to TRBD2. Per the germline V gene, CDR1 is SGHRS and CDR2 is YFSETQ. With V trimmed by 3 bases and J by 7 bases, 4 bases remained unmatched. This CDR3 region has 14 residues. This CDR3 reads CASSSLAGVGELFF. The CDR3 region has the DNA TGCGCCAGCAGCTCATTAGCGGGGGTCGGGGAGCTGTTTTTT.

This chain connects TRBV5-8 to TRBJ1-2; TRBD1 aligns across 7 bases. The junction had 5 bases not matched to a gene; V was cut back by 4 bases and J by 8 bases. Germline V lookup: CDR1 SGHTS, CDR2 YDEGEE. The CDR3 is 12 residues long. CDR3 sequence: CASSPGQLGYTF. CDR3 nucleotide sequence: TGTGCCAGCAGCCCGGGACAGCTCGGCTACACCTTC.

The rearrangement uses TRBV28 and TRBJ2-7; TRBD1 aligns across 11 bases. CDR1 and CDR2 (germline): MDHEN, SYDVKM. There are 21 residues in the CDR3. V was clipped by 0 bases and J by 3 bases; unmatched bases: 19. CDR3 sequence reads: CASSLWFSWGQGEVGNYEQYF. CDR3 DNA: TGTGCCAGCAGTTTATGGTTTTCCTGGGGACAGGGGGAAGTTGGAAACTACGAGCAGTACTTC. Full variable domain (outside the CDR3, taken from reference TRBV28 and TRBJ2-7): DVKVTQSSRYLVKRTGEKVFLECVQDMDHENMFWYRQDPGLGLRLIYFSYDVKMKEKGDIPEGYSVSREKKERFSLILESASTNQTSMYLCASSLWFSWGQGEVGNYEQYFGPGTRLTVT.

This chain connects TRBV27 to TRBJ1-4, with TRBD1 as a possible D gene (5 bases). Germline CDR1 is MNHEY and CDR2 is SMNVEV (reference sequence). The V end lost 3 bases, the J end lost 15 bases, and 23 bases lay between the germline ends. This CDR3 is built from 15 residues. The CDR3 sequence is CASSLGGVVPERVFF. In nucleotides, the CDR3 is TGTGCCAGCAGTTTGGGGGGGGTCGTGCCCGAACGGGTGTTTTTT.

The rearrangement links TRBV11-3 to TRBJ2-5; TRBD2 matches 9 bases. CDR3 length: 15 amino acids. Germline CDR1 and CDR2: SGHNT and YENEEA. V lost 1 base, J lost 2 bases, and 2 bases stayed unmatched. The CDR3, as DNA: TGTGCCAGCAGCTTAGGACTAGCGGAACAAGAGACCCAGTACTTC. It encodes CASSLGLAEQETQYF.

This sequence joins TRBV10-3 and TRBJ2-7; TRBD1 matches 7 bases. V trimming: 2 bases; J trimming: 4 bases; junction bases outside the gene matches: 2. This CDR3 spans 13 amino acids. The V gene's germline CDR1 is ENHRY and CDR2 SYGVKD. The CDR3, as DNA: TGTGCCATCAGTGAGAGACAGGGTTACGAGCAGTACTTC. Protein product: CAISERQGYEQYF.

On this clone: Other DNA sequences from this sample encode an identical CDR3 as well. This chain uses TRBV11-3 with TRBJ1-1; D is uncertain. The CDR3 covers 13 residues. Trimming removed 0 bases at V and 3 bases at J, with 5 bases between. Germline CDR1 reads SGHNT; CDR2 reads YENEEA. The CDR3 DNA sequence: TGTGCCAGCAGCTTAGAACGAGACACTGAAGCTTTCTTT. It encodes CASSLERDTEAFF.

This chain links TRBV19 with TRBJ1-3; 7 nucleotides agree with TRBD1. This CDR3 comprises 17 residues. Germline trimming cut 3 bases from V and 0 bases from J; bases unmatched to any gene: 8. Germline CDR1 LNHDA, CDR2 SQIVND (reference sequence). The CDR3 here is CASSIGTGARSGNTIYF. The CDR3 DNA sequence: TGTGCCAGTAGTATCGGAACAGGGGCCCGCTCTGGAAACACCATATATTTT.

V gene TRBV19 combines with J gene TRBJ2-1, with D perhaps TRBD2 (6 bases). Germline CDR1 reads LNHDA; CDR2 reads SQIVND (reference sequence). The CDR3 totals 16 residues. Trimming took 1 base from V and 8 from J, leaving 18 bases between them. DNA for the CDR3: TGTGCCAGTAGTATAGCGGGAGTTGTCGTGAGTGATGAGCAGTTCTTC. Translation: CASSIAGVVVSDEQFF.

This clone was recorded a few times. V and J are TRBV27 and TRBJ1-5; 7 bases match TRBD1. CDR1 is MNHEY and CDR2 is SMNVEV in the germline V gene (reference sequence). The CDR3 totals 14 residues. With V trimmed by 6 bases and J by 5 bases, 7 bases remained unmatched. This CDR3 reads CASSKDREYQPQHF. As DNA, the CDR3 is TGTGCCAGCAGCAAAGACAGGGAATATCAGCCCCAGCATTTT.